The clone carrying this T cell receptor (beta chain) showed up just a few times. This sample is part of a study of blood T cell repertoires in COVID-19. Data came from immunoSEQ multiplex PCR; TCRdb stores just in-frame clones and leaves some out. The top ten clones hold approximately 4% of a sample with approximately 130,000 clones, approximately 85% of them seen once. The origin of this receptor is a human donor in a cohort sampled during active COVID-19. The sample taken for sequencing was peripheral blood.

Here the CDR3 reads CASSPGTVTNYGYTF. As DNA, the CDR3 is TGCGCCAGCAGCCCCGGGACAGTTACTAACTATGGCTACACCTTC. V and J are TRBV4-3 and TRBJ1-2, with TRBD1 matching 7 bases. The CDR3 totals 15 residues. Germline V gives CDR1 LGHNA, CDR2 YSLEER. With 4 bases clipped from V and 0 bases from J, the junction kept 5 bases outside the gene matches.